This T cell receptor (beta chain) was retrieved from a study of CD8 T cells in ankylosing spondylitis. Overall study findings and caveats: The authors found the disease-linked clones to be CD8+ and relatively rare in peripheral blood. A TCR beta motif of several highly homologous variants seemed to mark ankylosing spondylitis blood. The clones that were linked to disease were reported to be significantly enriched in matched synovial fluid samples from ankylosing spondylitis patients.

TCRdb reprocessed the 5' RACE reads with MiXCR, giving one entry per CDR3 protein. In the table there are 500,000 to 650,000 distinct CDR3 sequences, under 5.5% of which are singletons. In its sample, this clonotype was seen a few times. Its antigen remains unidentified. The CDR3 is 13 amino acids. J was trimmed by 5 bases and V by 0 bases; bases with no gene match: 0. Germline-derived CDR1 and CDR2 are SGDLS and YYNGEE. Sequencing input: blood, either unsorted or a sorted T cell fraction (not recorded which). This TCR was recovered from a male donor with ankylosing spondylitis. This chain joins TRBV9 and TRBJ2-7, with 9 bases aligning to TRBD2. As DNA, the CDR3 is TGTGCCAGCAGCGTAGGACTAGCGGACGAGCAGTACTTC. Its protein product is CASSVGLADEQYF.